The sequence of this T cell receptor (beta chain) was determined in a study of Ad26.COV2.S vaccination and SARS-CoV-2 variants. About this clone itself: Its specificity is unknown.

Findings and limits, study-wide: Post-vaccination spike-specific CD8+ and CD4+ T cell responses reportedly had substantial breadth.

The CDR3 is 13 amino acids. Germline V gene data show CDR1 as MNHEY and CDR2 as SVGAGI. Trimming removed 5 bases from V and 1 base from J; junction bases left unmatched: 1. Produced via immunoSEQ multiplex PCR; TCRdb's table is partial and in-frame only. The table has approximately 300,000 clones, around 84% seen once. The treatment was: about 20 received Ad26.COV2.S at low or high dose, single or two shots; 5 received placebo; per-sample allocation not given. The samples were gathered on day 63 after the first injection of vaccine or placebo. Material: peripheral blood, obtained in a trial of Ad26.COV2.S vaccine versus placebo. The chain is built from TRBV6-5 and TRBJ1-2; TRBD1 agrees at 7 bases. The receptor was isolated from a person aged 18-65 years who received the Ad26.COV2.S COVID-19 vaccine or a placebo. CDR3 coding DNA: TGTGCCAGCAGTCAGGGGGGTAACTATGGCTACACCTTC. This translates into CASSQGGNYGYTF.